This T cell receptor (beta chain) was retrieved from a study of liver allograft versus peripheral blood T cells. About the study: The study compared liver allograft T cell receptor repertoires against peripheral blood repertoires of liver transplant recipients. Points from the study as a whole: Intragraft T cell receptor repertoires of liver allografts were reported to differ from peripheral blood repertoires.

TCRdb redid the calling of the reads with MiXCR, one entry per CDR3 protein. The repertoire holds 15,000 or so distinct CDR3 sequences, with more than 20% as singletons. As concerns this clonotype: Its target is unknown.

In germline, CDR1 is MGHDK, CDR2 SYGVNS. V dropped 3 bases and J dropped 3; count of bases not matched to a gene: 3. The CDR3 consists of 15 residues. The V call is TRBV25-1, the J call TRBJ1-1; 11 bases agree with TRBD1. The receptor's source is a human patient who had a liver transplant. Some T cells may have originated in the graft donor. CDR3 protein: CASSDSGQGDTEAFF. CDR3 coding DNA: TGTGCCAGCAGTGACTCGGGACAGGGGGACACTGAAGCTTTCTTT. Supplemented by reference TRBV25-1 and TRBJ1-1, the full variable domain reads EADIYQTPRYLVIGTGKKITLECSQTMGHDKMYWYQQDPGMELHLIHYSYGVNSTEKGDLSSESTVSRIRTEHFPLTLESARPSHTSQYLCASSDSGQGDTEAFFGQGTRLTVV.